What follows are 17 T cell receptor beta chains derived from one specimen sequenced in a study of memory CD4+ T cells and cytomegalovirus serostatus. TCRdb keeps only in-frame clones here, not all; method: immunoSEQ multiplex PCR. The sample records tens of thousands of clones, 70% to 85% being singletons. Single viable CD3+CD4+CD8-CD45RO+ cells were sorted as the memory CD4+ T cells. Sequencing was performed on memory CD4+ T cells from blood. The receptor source for this set is an adult in good health and CMV-seronegative.

The chain joins TRBV19 to TRBJ2-4; TRBD2 aligns across 12 bases. The CDR3 has 15 residues. Germline CDR1 LNHDA, CDR2 SQIVND (reference sequence). V was pared by 8 bases and J by 7 bases, with 9 bases of the junction left unmatched. For the CDR3, the DNA is TGTGCCAGTGGCTCCGGACTAGCGGGAAATAACATTCAGTACTTC. Protein: CASGSGLAGNNIQYF.

The CDR3 reads CASSLTGTLDYEQYF. The CDR3 coding sequence is TGCGCCAGCAGCTTGACCGGGACTCTCGATTACGAGCAGTACTTC. The chain is built from TRBV5-1 and TRBJ2-7; maybe TRBD2 (6 bases). The length of the CDR3 is 15 residues. V lost 1 base to trimming and J lost 4 bases, with 15 bases between them. Germline V gene lookup returns CDR1 SGHRS and CDR2 YFSETQ.

The V call is TRBV4-1, the J call TRBJ2-3; 8 nucleotides agree with TRBD1. There are 17 residues in the CDR3. CDR1 is MGHRA and CDR2 is YSYEKL in the germline V gene. The V gene end was trimmed by 3 bases and the J gene end by 2 bases; junction bases not matched to a gene: 10. In DNA, the CDR3 is TGCGCCAGCAGCCAGGCCCGGACAGGGATTTTCACAGATACGCAGTATTTT. Amino acids: CASSQARTGIFTDTQYF.

The V gene is TRBV6-5, the J gene TRBJ2-3, with D unresolved. The CDR3 has 15 amino acids. Trimming removed 0 bases at V and 5 bases at J, with 12 bases between. The germline V gene encodes CDR1 MNHEY and CDR2 SVGAGI. The CDR3 bases are TGTGCCAGCAGTTACTCGCTCGCAGAAGTAGATACGCAGTATTTT. Its protein product is CASSYSLAEVDTQYF.

The chain recombines TRBV11-1 with TRBJ2-2; the match to TRBD2 covers 8 bases. The germline CDR1 and CDR2 sequences are SGHAT and FQDESV (reference sequence). The V and J ends lost 3 bases and 1 base, in that order; junction bases with no gene match: 4. The CDR3 length is 16 residues. Written as DNA, the CDR3 is TGTGCCAGCAGCTTTCAAAGCGGGGGGAACACCGGGGAGCTGTTTTTT. Amino acid sequence: CASSFQSGGNTGELFF.

V and J are TRBV9 and TRBJ2-2, with 9 bases lining up with TRBD2. Trimming took 0 bases from V and 4 from J; bases not matched to a gene: 7. Per germline, CDR1 SGDLS and CDR2 YYNGEE. This CDR3 comprises 17 residues. CDR3 loop: CASSVVGAGGSTGELFF. Here the CDR3 DNA reads TGTGCCAGCAGCGTAGTTGGAGCGGGGGGATCCACCGGGGAGCTGTTTTTT.

The J gene is TRBJ2-3, the V gene TRBV1; the D segment call TRBD1 is taken from the table without a DNA check. TRBV1 is reported as a pseudogene. CDR3 length: 17 residues. The CDR3 here is CTSSLMGRGPITDTQYF. CDR3 coding DNA: TGCACCAGCAGCCTGATGGGCAGGGGGCCAATCACAGATACGCAGTATTTT.

This chain links TRBV6-1 with TRBJ2-1; TRBD2 might be the D (6 bases). Germline values: CDR1 MNHNS, CDR2 SASEGT. The length of the CDR3 is 16 residues. V was shortened by 2 bases and J by 0 bases, with 11 bases between the two germline ends. The CDR3 coding sequence is TGTGCCAGCAGTGAATTCGCGGGAAACTCCTACAATGAGCAGTTCTTC. It yields the protein CASSEFAGNSYNEQFF.

The DNA of the CDR3 is TGTGCCAGCAGTGAATTTGGCAGCCTCTATGGCTACACCTTC. It encodes CASSEFGSLYGYTF. This chain joins TRBV6-1 and TRBJ1-2; unclear D gene. The CDR3 length is 14 residues. Germline V gene lookup returns CDR1 MNHNS and CDR2 SASEGT. V was shortened by 2 bases and J by 4 bases, with 11 bases between the two germline ends.

This rearrangement joins TRBV7-2 to TRBJ1-1, with TRBD1 matching over 8 bases. V shed 5 bases, J shed 6 bases, and the junction held 8 bases outside the gene matches. CDR3 length: 14 residues. The germline gives CDR1 SGHTA, CDR2 FQGNSA. The CDR3 coding sequence is TGTGCCAGCAGCCAAGACAGGGGCGGCTCTGAAGCTTTCTTT. This sequence encodes CASSQDRGGSEAFF.

J is TRBJ2-2 and V is TRBV7-8, with TRBD2 as a possible D gene (7 bases). The V end was cut by 5 bases, the J end by 4 bases, with 20 bases between. In germline, CDR1 is SGHVS, CDR2 FQNEAQ. The CDR3 extends over 17 amino acids. For the CDR3, the DNA is TGTGCCAGCAGCGACAAAGTGGGGGGGGCGGTCACCGGGGAGCTGTTTTTT. Its protein product is CASSDKVGGAVTGELFF. Together with reference TRBV7-8 and TRBJ2-2, the CDR3 gives the full variable domain: GAGVSQSPRYKVAKRGQDVALRCDPISGHVSLFWYQQALGQGPEFLTYFQNEAQLDKSGLPSDRFFAERPEGSVSTLKIQRTQQEDSAVYLCASSDKVGGAVTGELFFGEGSRLTVL.

The chain combines TRBV29-1 with TRBJ1-2; 9 bases are shared with TRBD1. The CDR3 runs 13 residues. Trimming at V came to 6 bases and at J to 8 bases, leaving 10 bases not matched to a gene. Looked up from germline, CDR1 is SQVTM and CDR2 is ANQGSEA. DNA of the CDR3: TGCAGCGTCCTGGCCGGGACAGGGAGCGGCTACACCTTC. This sequence encodes CSVLAGTGSGYTF.

The J gene is TRBJ2-2, the V gene TRBV29-1; D is possibly TRBD1 or TRBD2 (6 bases each). Per germline, CDR1 SQVTM and CDR2 ANQGSEA. Trimming stripped 5 bases from V and 4 bases from J, with 17 bases between. This CDR3 is built from 15 residues. The CDR3 reads CSVKSPGEATGELFF. CDR3 nucleotides: TGCAGCGTTAAGAGCCCAGGGGAGGCCACCGGGGAGCTGTTTTTT.

The CDR3 DNA reads TGTGCCAGCAGTTTAATGGGGGGGTTCGGAACTGAAGCTTTCTTT. This encodes CASSLMGGFGTEAFF. The chain is built from TRBV27 and TRBJ1-1; tentatively, D is TRBD1 (5 bases). Trimming pared 2 bases from V and 5 bases from J, leaving 15 bases between. The CDR3 is made up of 15 amino acids. CDR1 MNHEY and CDR2 SMNVEV come from the germline V gene (reference sequence).

V gene TRBV4-1 combines with J gene TRBJ1-2; 8 bases map to TRBD1. There are 16 residues in the CDR3. After removal of 3 bases from V and 7 bases from J, the junction contained 13 bases not matched to a gene. From germline, CDR1 is MGHRA and CDR2 YSYEKL. The CDR3, as DNA: TGCGCCAGCAGCCAGCCTACAGGAGACAGGGGTCGTGGCTACACCTTC. Translating gives CASSQPTGDRGRGYTF.

The chain links TRBV6-1 to TRBJ2-7; TRBD2 might be the D (6 bases). The CDR3 contains 14 residues. Germline V gives CDR1 MNHNS, CDR2 SASEGT. V gave up 7 bases and J gave up 2 bases, with 15 bases separating them. CDR3 nucleotides: TGTGCCAGCAAGAGCCGGGACTTCGCCTACGAGCAGTACTTC. Translating it yields CASKSRDFAYEQYF.

The chain recombines TRBV10-3 with TRBJ1-6, with no clear D. This CDR3 comprises 15 residues. Trimming removed 3 bases at V and 0 bases at J, with 6 bases between. Looked up from germline, CDR1 is ENHRY and CDR2 is SYGVKD. The CDR3 bases are TGTGCCATCAGTGAACAGAGCTCCTATAATTCACCCCTCCACTTT. Translation: CAISEQSSYNSPLHF.